The rows below give T cell receptor beta chains drawn from one sample of a study of blood T cell repertoires in COVID-19. Method: immunoSEQ multiplex PCR; TCRdb's copy keeps in-frame clones and lacks some. The table has 28,000 or so clones, 90% to 95% seen once; the top ten hold 15% to 20%. The specimen was peripheral blood. The receptors come from a human donor with active COVID-19. The donor label of this sample is uncertain. Both conserved end residues are part of each CDR3. The D gene is left open where the match is weak. Part of the rows lack a size; the others show once, few, many or a class for expanded clones.

>TRBD2|TRBV5-1|-|TRBJ2-5
CASSLGLAGGRGETQYF
TGCGCCAGCAGCTTGGGACTAGCGGGGGGCCGCGGGGAGACCCAGTACTTC
>TRBD1|TRBV13|-|TRBJ1-3
CASSLGTGRTGNTIYF
TGTGCCAGCAGCTTAGGGACAGGGCGGACTGGAAACACCATATATTTT
>-|TRBV10-2|-|TRBJ2-7
CASRVAGSYEQYF
TGCGCCAGCCGAGTGGCAGGCTCCTACGAGCAGTACTTC
>-|TRBV18|once|TRBJ1-3
CASSPLTGTASSGNTIYF
TGTGCCAGCTCACCACTAACCGGGACTGCGAGCTCTGGAAACACCATATATTTT
>TRBD1|TRBV19|-|TRBJ1-2
CASSPGQGISAGGYTF
TGTGCCAGTAGTCCGGGACAGGGGATTTCAGCAGGTGGCTACACCTTC
>TRBD1|TRBV6-1|-|TRBJ1-1
CASSEQGAYTEAFF
TGTGCCAGCAGTGAACAGGGGGCATATACTGAAGCTTTCTTT
>-|TRBV7-9|-|TRBJ1-1
CASSLGAQENTEAFF
TGTGCCAGCAGCTTAGGGGCGCAGGAGAACACTGAAGCTTTCTTT
>-|TRBV12-3/TRBV12-4|-|TRBJ2-5
CASSRGTQETQYF
TGTGCCAGCAGTCGAGGGACTCAAGAGACCCAGTACTTC
>TRBD2|TRBV7-3|-|TRBJ2-3
CASSGVAGGPGYTQYF
TGTGCCAGCAGCGGAGTAGCGGGAGGGCCGGGTTATACGCAGTATTTT
>-|TRBV6-6|-|TRBJ2-5
CASSYSDRSQETQYF
TGTGCCAGCAGTTACTCCGACAGGAGCCAAGAGACCCAGTACTTC
>TRBD2|TRBV2|-|TRBJ2-7
CASSEIAGRGDEQYF
TGTGCCAGCAGTGAAATCGCGGGGCGGGGGGACGAGCAGTACTTC
>-|TRBV19|-|TRBJ2-1
CASGTGNGEQFF
TGTGCCAGTGGCACAGGGAACGGTGAGCAGTTCTTC
>TRBD1|TRBV9|-|TRBJ1-2
CASSVGTDYGYTF
TGTGCCAGCAGCGTCGGGACAGATTATGGCTACACCTTC
>TRBD1|TRBV4-3|medium-sized|TRBJ2-7
CASSQDRTGSYEQYF
TGCGCCAGCAGCCAAGACCGGACAGGGTCCTACGAGCAGTACTTC
>TRBD1|TRBV7-2|-|TRBJ2-7
CASSSDRGRNYEQYF
TGTGCCAGCAGCTCCGACAGGGGGCGTAACTACGAGCAGTACTTC
>-|TRBV13|-|TRBJ2-5
CASSFFARDKETQYF
TGTGCCAGCAGCTTTTTCGCCAGGGACAAGGAGACCCAGTACTTC
>-|TRBV7-2|once|TRBJ1-2
CASSLATVPGYGYTF
TGTGCCAGCAGCTTAGCAACAGTACCAGGGTATGGCTACACCTTC
>TRBD1|TRBV6-5|-|TRBJ2-7
CASKTGVYEQYF
TGTGCCAGCAAGACAGGGGTCTACGAGCAGTACTTC
>-|TRBV9|-|TRBJ1-4
CASSVDVQGGEKLFF
TGTGCCAGCAGCGTAGATGTGCAGGGAGGGGAAAAACTGTTTTTT
>-|TRBV3-1/TRBV3-2|-|TRBJ1-4
CASGGGSHEKLFF
TGTGCCAGCGGGGGGGGATCGCACGAAAAACTGTTTTTT
>-|TRBV5-6|-|TRBJ2-1
CASSLMVALTLYNEQFF
TGTGCCAGCAGCTTGATGGTAGCGCTTACGCTTTACAATGAGCAGTTCTTC
>TRBD1|TRBV7-7|-|TRBJ2-3
CASSPRQGDTQYF
TGTGCTAGCAGCCCAAGACAGGGGGATACGCAGTATTTT
>TRBD2|TRBV30|-|TRBJ2-2
CAWRREGSGELFF
TGTGCCTGGAGGAGGGAGGGGTCCGGGGAGCTGTTTTTT
>-|TRBV28|-|TRBJ2-2
CASSPAGELFF
TGTGCCAGCAGCCCTGCCGGGGAGCTGTTTTTT
>-|TRBV5-6|-|TRBJ1-6
CASSLQQGNYNSPLHF
TGTGCCAGCAGCTTACAGCAGGGGAACTATAATTCACCCCTCCACTTT
>TRBD2|TRBV3-1/TRBV3-2|-|TRBJ2-2
CASIAAAGGTGELFF
TGTGCCAGTATCGCCGCAGCGGGAGGCACCGGGGAGCTGTTTTTT
>-|TRBV15|-|TRBJ1-3
CATSRDTVVGVTIYF
TGTGCCACCAGCAGGGATACGGTTGTCGGAGTCACCATATATTTT
>TRBD1|TRBV6-4|-|TRBJ1-5
CASSRTGPRPQHF
TGTGCCAGCAGTAGGACAGGGCCTCGTCCCCAGCATTTT
>TRBD1|TRBV27|few|TRBJ1-2
CASSLQGANYGYTF
TGTGCCAGCAGTCTACAGGGGGCTAACTATGGCTACACCTTC
>TRBD2|TRBV11-3|-|TRBJ2-3
CASSLGTSGGTDTQYF
TGTGCCAGCAGCTTAGGGACTAGCGGGGGCACAGATACGCAGTATTTT
>TRBD1|TRBV2|-|TRBJ2-7
CASSDGDRGYEQYF
TGTGCCAGCAGTGACGGCGACAGGGGGTACGAGCAGTACTTC
>TRBD1|TRBV6-5|-|TRBJ2-7
CASSSRTGGVSYEQYF
TGTGCCAGCAGTTCCCGGACAGGGGGCGTTTCCTACGAGCAGTACTTC
>TRBD1|TRBV6-2/TRBV6-3|few|TRBJ1-5
CASRPGTGEGQPQHF
TGTGCCAGCAGGCCTGGGACAGGGGAGGGTCAGCCCCAGCATTTT
>-|TRBV28|-|TRBJ1-4
CASSLSFGTNEKLFF
TGTGCCAGCAGTTTATCCTTCGGAACTAATGAAAAACTGTTTTTT
>-|TRBV6-5|-|TRBJ1-2
CASRSRSTNYGYTF
TGTGCCAGCAGATCCAGATCAACCAACTATGGCTACACCTTC
>-|TRBV6-2/TRBV6-3|-|TRBJ2-5
CASSYSDSQETQYF
TGTGCCAGCAGTTACTCGGACAGCCAAGAGACCCAGTACTTC
>-|TRBV7-3|-|TRBJ1-5
CASSLISHRAFNQPQHF
TGTGCCAGCAGCTTAATCTCGCACAGGGCCTTCAATCAGCCCCAGCATTTT
>TRBD2|TRBV29-1|-|TRBJ2-5
CSVERAGTSSQTQYF
TGCAGCGTTGAACGAGCGGGGACTAGCTCACAGACCCAGTACTTC
>-|TRBV11-1|-|TRBJ2-5
CASSFGPQETQYF
TGTGCCAGCAGCTTTGGGCCGCAAGAGACCCAGTACTTC
>-|TRBV3-1/TRBV3-2|-|TRBJ1-2
CASSQEGERSGYTF
TGTGCCAGCAGCCAAGAGGGAGAGCGTAGTGGCTACACCTTC
>TRBD2|TRBV23-1|-|TRBJ2-5
CASSQSADGGLAGGPREETQYF
TGCGCCAGCAGTCAATCGGCCGACGGTGGACTAGCGGGGGGGCCTCGGGAAGAGACCCAGTACTTC
>TRBD1|TRBV7-9|-|TRBJ1-1
CASRRQGARTEAFF
TGTGCCAGCAGACGCCAGGGGGCTCGCACTGAAGCTTTCTTT
>-|TRBV30|-|TRBJ2-5
CAWSVELEETQYF
TGTGCCTGGAGTGTTGAGCTGGAAGAGACCCAGTACTTC
>-|TRBV10-3|-|TRBJ2-5
CAPPGQETQYF
TGTGCCCCCCCGGGCCAAGAGACCCAGTACTTC
>TRBD1|TRBV5-4|-|TRBJ2-5
CASSRGTGRAEETQYF
TGTGCCAGCAGCAGAGGGACAGGCCGCGCAGAAGAGACCCAGTACTTC
>-|TRBV7-9|-|TRBJ2-7
CASSDSSYEQYF
TGTGCCAGCAGCGACTCCTCCTACGAGCAGTACTTC
>-|TRBV5-1|-|TRBJ2-1
CASSLVQGYVDEQFF
TGCGCCAGCAGCTTGGTCCAGGGGTATGTGGATGAGCAGTTCTTC
>-|TRBV5-6|-|TRBJ1-1
CASSLKGFPEAFF
TGTGCCAGCAGCTTAAAGGGGTTTCCTGAAGCTTTCTTT